This TCR beta chain was found in a study of blood T cell repertoires in COVID-19. Study information: Donors in the United States, Italy and Spain gave samples during acute or convalescent COVID-19. PBMCs, B-cell-depleted T cells, or T cells provided the cDNA or gDNA that made up the material.

Authors' processing steps: Estimation of nucleated cell counts relied on the amplification of reference gene primers. The table came from immunoSEQ multiplex PCR; TCRdb's copy has only in-frame clones and leaves some out. D and trimming were read from the DNA, whereas the V and J calls and clone size are those reported in that table. The sample lists roughly 300,000 clones, 85% occurring once. The germline V and J ends were trimmed by 8 bases and 4 bases, with 16 bases remaining between them. The length of the CDR3 is 14 residues. The germline V gene encodes CDR1 MNHEY and CDR2 SVGAGI. Sequencing used peripheral blood. The chain links TRBV6-5 to TRBJ2-3; D possibly corresponds to TRBD2 (5 bases). This TCR was recovered from a human donor in a cohort sampled during active COVID-19. DNA of the CDR3: TGTGCCAGCGAGTCTAGCACCGCAGCAGATACGCAGTATTTT. Amino acid sequence: CASESSTAADTQYF.